Listed here are 2 T cell receptor beta chains from one sample, sequenced in a study of Tregs in tolerant kidney transplant recipients. Sequenced by immunoSEQ multiplex PCR; TCRdb stores in-frame clones only, minus some. The record lists roughly 53,000 clones, of which the ten most abundant hold 0.83%. The material was CD4+ T cells from blood, obtained before the transplant. These receptors were obtained from a human donor who received a combined kidney and bone marrow transplant.

The CDR3 bases that were read are TGCAGTGCTAGAGAACTAGCGGGAGACACCGGGGAG. This gives the protein CSARELAGDTGE. The complete CDR3 protein is CSARELAGDTGELFF. The chain links TRBV20-1 to TRBJ2-2; 11 nucleotides align to TRBD2. The read ends 3 residues before the CDR3 terminus; that terminus is restored from the germline J gene. The CDR3 runs to 15 residues. The germline V gene encodes CDR1 DFQATT and CDR2 SNEGSKA (reference sequence). After removal of 0 bases from V and 3 bases from J, the junction contained 0 bases not matched to a gene.

On this clone: The CDR3 end falls 3 residues outside the read, so it is completed with the germline J gene. The gene calls are TRBV10-1 and TRBJ1-1, with unresolved D. Germline loops: CDR1 WNHNN, CDR2 SYGVQD (reference sequence). This CDR3 is 14 amino acids long. V was pared by 2 bases and J by 1 base, with 8 bases between. The DNA read from the CDR3 is TGCGCCAGCAGTGAGCGGTTAACGAACACTGAA. Translating gives CASSERLTNTE. The CDR3 in its entirety is CASSERLTNTEAFF.